The T cell receptor (beta chain) described here comes from a study of T and B cells in COVID-19 patients (dated by TCRdb to 2020 to 2022). Regarding the study in general: In this study, adaptive immunity was profiled in COVID-19 patients who either had active infection or had recovered, using TRB and IGH repertoire sequencing of peripheral blood. A recovered cohort comprised more than 15 patients contributing roughly 20 samples, mostly after mild to moderate COVID-19 managed as outpatients. Patients in the recovered cohort had a median age of approximately 33 years, compared with more than 60 years for patients in the active-infection cohort. In the active-infection cohort, about 65% of the 20 patients were critically ill and required mechanical ventilation or ECMO. Of the roughly 20 patients in the active-infection cohort, about 17 had comorbidities associated with unfavorable COVID-19 outcome. The repository of TCR and BCR sequences included some 70 time points from 35 to 45 patients, and more than 7.5 million TCR sequences were analysed. A couple of patients were in both the active and recovered cohorts because samples existed from active disease and from after recovery. An age-matched reference group of about 40 healthy donors negative for COVID-19 antibodies was used as the comparison for repertoire analyses. As many as 9 follow-up blood samples were collected from each patient, and in some individuals these samples spanned different disease stages.

V trim: 5 bases; J trim: 2 bases; unmatched bases: 8. Its CDR3 holds 15 amino acids, cysteine through phenylalanine. Only the CDR3 portion is preserved as DNA: 45 bases, with reading frame beginning at the first base. As to this clonotype: Its antigen is unknown. One base away there is no much larger clone; base qualities are not given.

TRB repertoires were amplified from around 250-460 ng of genomic DNA extracted from blood. Beyond this particular receptor, the publication reports: Blood samples from mildly ill patients during symptoms and early samples from severe cases were scarce. The reported TCR clusters were stated to require prospective validation before clinical use. Strongly skewed TRBV/TRBJ gene usage was reported in patients with COVID-19. A total of roughly 2,500 exclusive TCR clusters, including 30 to 40 low-pGen clusters, were found in the recovered cohort. The cohort was considered too small to assess HLA contributions to COVID-19 susceptibility or severity. Specific T cell subsets (CD4+/Treg/CD8+) and sorted SARS-CoV-2-responsive or tetramer+ T cells had not yet been sequenced, and these experiments were ongoing. TRB repertoires were highly clonal in active COVID-19, whereas diversity and richness at recovery rose above healthy donor levels.

The run used an Illumina MiSeq. TRB rearrangements were amplified by multiplex PCR with BIOMED2 TRB-A/B primer pools. Illumina-compatible adapters and 7-nucleotide sample barcodes were attached to the amplicons through two consecutive PCRs. Phusion HS II polymerase was used for all library PCRs. The amplicons were purified from gel with the NucleoSpin Gel and PCR Clean-up kit, measured on Qubit, and combined at around 4.2 nM. Amplicon pool quality was checked on an Agilent 2100 Bioanalyzer before Illumina next-generation sequencing. Regarding the original processing steps: Annotation of TRB rearrangements was performed with MiXCR 3.0.8 using the default MiXCR reference library. Non-productive reads and sequences with fewer than 2 reads were excluded, and each unique CDR3 nucleotide sequence counted as one clone. R 3.5.1 was used to calculate clonality, diversity, richness and V-J gene usage. TCR clustering by CDR3 similarity used GLIPH2, with generation probabilities calculated by OLGA. GLIPH2 clusters were kept only if they contained at least four unique TCR clonotypes found in at least three individuals. Through fastp at Q25 and MiXCR, TCRdb rebuilt clones from the public reads, retaining in-frame beta chains. For every CDR3 protein sequence, its rows merge into one entry that carries the most common genes and DNA. TCRdb's processing, not the study's, gives the V and J calls here. The sample table holds about 14,000 distinct CDR3 sequences, of which around 30% were seen once. The ten largest make up 6% to 7.5% of the sample.

The sequenced sample consisted of blood. In this chain, TRBV12-3 or TRBV12-4 is recombined with TRBJ2-7; a stretch of 8 junction bases matches TRBD1. The receptor was isolated from a human donor who had recovered from COVID-19. In nucleotide form, the sequence is TGTGCCAGCAGTCCTGACAGGGGTTTAACCTACGAGCAGTACTTC. It translates to CASSPDRGLTYEQYF.